This TCR beta chain emerged from a study of PD-1 and CTLA-4 blockade in melanoma. Produced via immunoSEQ multiplex PCR; TCRdb's table is partial and in-frame only. The table includes 28,000 or so clones, 91% detected once. CDR3 length: 13 residues. Per germline, CDR1 GTSNPN and CDR2 SVGIG (reference sequence). V lost 3 bases to trimming and J lost 1 base, with 9 bases between them. The clonotype was recovered from a human donor with melanoma. This chain links TRBV30 with TRBJ1-2; a weak D match, TRBD1 (6 bases). This sample comprised CD8+ T cells from peripheral blood, obtained from a patient given anti-PD-1 treatment. This CDR3 is CAWSPGVNYGYTF. The CDR3 DNA sequence: TGTGCCTGGAGCCCAGGGGTTAACTATGGCTACACCTTC.